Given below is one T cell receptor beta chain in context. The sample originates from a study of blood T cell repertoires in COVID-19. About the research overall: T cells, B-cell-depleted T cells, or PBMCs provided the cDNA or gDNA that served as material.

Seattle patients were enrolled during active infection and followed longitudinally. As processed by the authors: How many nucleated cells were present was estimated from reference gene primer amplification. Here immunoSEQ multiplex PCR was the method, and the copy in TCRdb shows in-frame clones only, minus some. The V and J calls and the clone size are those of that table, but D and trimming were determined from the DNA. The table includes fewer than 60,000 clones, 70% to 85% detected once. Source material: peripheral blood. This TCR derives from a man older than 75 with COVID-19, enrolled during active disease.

This CDR3 reads CATSGVQGAREEKLFF. In DNA form, the CDR3 reads TGTGCCACCAGTGGGGTACAGGGGGCTAGGGAGGAAAAACTGTTTTTT. The chain combines TRBV24-1 with TRBJ1-4; 9 bases fit TRBD1. CDR1 is KGHDR and CDR2 is SFDVKD in the germline V gene. The CDR3 runs to 16 residues. Trimming at V came to 5 bases and at J to 8 bases, leaving 11 bases not matched to a gene.